Listed here are 30 T cell receptor beta chains from one sample, sequenced in a study of blood T cell repertoires in COVID-19. The data were produced by immunoSEQ multiplex PCR, yet TCRdb's version contains in-frame clones alone and is incomplete. The sample holds about 110,000 clones; about 87% are singletons and the top ten take 5.5% to 8%. The sample consisted of peripheral blood. These receptors were obtained from a woman between 50 and 59 years old with acute or convalescent COVID-19.

This clone appeared a single time. The chain links TRBV27 to TRBJ1-3; tentative D call: TRBD1 (6 bases). The CDR3 has 15 residues. Germline V gene data show CDR1 as MNHEY and CDR2 as SMNVEV (reference sequence). V was cut by 6 bases and J by 8 bases, with 20 bases left in between. The CDR3 coding sequence is TGTGCCAGCAGCCGAACAGGGCTCCGGCTAGACACCATATATTTT. This translates into CASSRTGLRLDTIYF.

The J gene is TRBJ1-1, the V gene TRBV18, with TRBD1 matching 8 bases. There are 16 residues in the CDR3. Per the germline V gene, CDR1 is KGHSH and CDR2 is LQKENI. V lost 1 base, J lost 4 bases, and 8 bases stayed unmatched. The CDR3: CASSPQGVQGGTEAFF. The CDR3 coding sequence is TGTGCCAGCTCACCACAGGGGGTACAGGGGGGCACTGAAGCTTTCTTT.

This clone was counted a few times. The chain couples TRBV28 to TRBJ1-5; no definite D call. This CDR3 spans 14 amino acids. From germline, CDR1 is MDHEN and CDR2 SYDVKM. The germline V and J ends were trimmed by 3 bases and 3 bases, with 9 bases remaining between them. CDR3 DNA sequence: TGTGCCAGCAGTTTTCTGCTAGACAATCAGCCCCAGCATTTT. It codes for CASSFLLDNQPQHF.

This chain uses TRBV2 with TRBJ1-1, with 7 bases identical to TRBD1. The CDR3 length is 13 residues. Germline V lookup: CDR1 SNHLY, CDR2 FYNNEI. Trimming at V came to 6 bases and at J to 2 bases, leaving 3 bases not matched to a gene. The CDR3 DNA follows: TGTGCCAGCAGGGGACAGCTCAACACTGAAGCTTTCTTT. It yields the protein CASRGQLNTEAFF.

CDR3 in amino acids: CASSLGTGKKNGYTF. The CDR3 coding sequence is TGTGCCAGCAGCTTAGGGACAGGGAAAAAAAATGGCTACACCTTC. The genes are TRBV5-4 and TRBJ1-2, with 9 bases identical to TRBD1. V shed 2 bases and J 6 bases; nucleotides not matched to a gene: 8. Germline assignment: CDR1 SGHNT and CDR2 YYREEE (reference sequence). This CDR3 has 15 amino acids.

The chain recombines TRBV9 with TRBJ2-7; the D gene is possibly TRBD2 (5 bases). Trimming left V 0 bases short and J 5 bases short, with 18 bases between. Germline loops: CDR1 SGDLS, CDR2 YYNGEE. This CDR3 is built from 16 residues. This CDR3 is CASSVDSEGLVHEQYF. Written as DNA, the CDR3 is TGTGCCAGCAGCGTAGACTCCGAGGGCCTCGTCCACGAGCAGTACTTC.

This CDR3 reads CASSEGGREQFF. The CDR3 nucleotides are TGCGCCAGCAGTGAGGGAGGGCGTGAGCAGTTCTTC. This rearrangement joins TRBV10-1 to TRBJ2-1; a weak D match, TRBD2 (6 bases). With 2 bases removed from V and 9 bases from J, the gap between germline ends came to 8 bases. CDR3 size: 12 residues. Germline CDR1 WNHNN, CDR2 SYGVQD (reference sequence).

The chain employs TRBV28 and TRBJ1-2; 7 nucleotides match TRBD1. From germline, CDR1 is MDHEN and CDR2 SYDVKM. The CDR3 length is 14 residues. V was clipped by 9 bases and J by 4 bases; unmatched bases: 11. CDR3 DNA: TGTGCCAGTTCCTCCGGGACAGTTTTCTATGGCTACACCTTC. The encoded protein is CASSSGTVFYGYTF.

This clone occurred a few times. The chain uses TRBV18 and TRBJ1-3, with D perhaps TRBD1 (5 bases). Deletions cut 2 bases from V and 0 bases from J, with 8 bases between. The V gene's germline CDR1 is KGHSH and CDR2 LQKENI. CDR3 size: 15 residues. The chain's CDR3 is CASSPATGSGNTIYF. In DNA, the CDR3 is TGTGCCAGCTCACCAGCTACAGGCTCTGGAAACACCATATATTTT.

The chain employs TRBV27 and TRBJ1-5; D gene uncertain. Germline V gives CDR1 MNHEY, CDR2 SMNVEV (reference sequence). The V end lost 10 bases, the J end lost 0 bases, and 19 bases lay between the germline ends. The CDR3 runs to 16 residues. The CDR3 DNA follows: TGTGCCACCAGACCTCTCAATGTCTATAGCAATCAGCCCCAGCATTTT. It translates to CATRPLNVYSNQPQHF.

The genes are TRBV24-1 and TRBJ1-2; 12 nucleotides align to TRBD1. The germline V gene has CDR1 KGHDR and CDR2 SFDVKD. The CDR3 totals 14 residues. J gave up 7 bases and V 5 bases, and 4 bases lay outside the gene matches. CDR3 region: CATSAGQGAAGYTF. The CDR3 DNA reads TGTGCCACCAGTGCGGGACAGGGGGCCGCTGGCTACACCTTC.

The chain is built from TRBV3-1 (or the pseudogene TRBV3-2) and TRBJ2-7, with 9 bases identical to TRBD1. Germline trimming cut 0 bases from V and 6 bases from J; bases unmatched to any gene: 6. Germline V gives CDR1 LGHDT, CDR2 YNNKEL (reference sequence). The CDR3 has 15 residues. Here the CDR3 reads CASSQDRYRGREQYF. CDR3 nucleotide sequence: TGTGCCAGCAGCCAAGACCGGTACAGGGGGCGCGAGCAGTACTTC.

The sample holds one count of this clone. This chain joins TRBV2 and TRBJ2-7; 7 positions agree with TRBD2. V shed 6 bases and J 5 bases; nucleotides not matched to a gene: 16. The germline V gene has CDR1 SNHLY and CDR2 FYNNEI. CDR3 length: 16 residues. CDR3 nucleotide sequence: TGTGCCAGCAGCGAAACCTCGGGGGGAAGGTCCGACGAGCAGTACTTC. It is translated as CASSETSGGRSDEQYF.

V and J are TRBV24-1 and TRBJ2-1; no clear D gene. Germline lookup yields CDR1 KGHDR and CDR2 SFDVKD. The CDR3 is 13 residues long. Deletions cut 3 bases from V and 8 bases from J, with 10 bases between. As DNA, the CDR3 is TGTGCCACCAGTGATCCTAACGCGGATGAGCAGTTCTTC. It encodes CATSDPNADEQFF.

J is TRBJ1-1 and V is TRBV15, with TRBD1 matching 11 bases. Germline-derived CDR1 and CDR2 are LNHNV and YYDKDF (reference sequence). J was trimmed by 10 bases and V by 0 bases; bases with no gene match: 4. The CDR3 is 14 residues long. In DNA, the CDR3 is TGTGCCACCAGCAGAGAGCTGGGACAGGGGGGAGCTTTCTTT. It specifies CATSRELGQGGAFF.

The rearrangement links TRBV5-1 to TRBJ2-1; 14 bases match TRBD2. J was trimmed by 8 bases and V by 5 bases; bases with no gene match: 6. The CDR3 is made up of 15 amino acids. Germline V gene lookup returns CDR1 SGHRS and CDR2 YFSETQ. The CDR3 loop is CASSLTSGGVHEQFF. CDR3 DNA sequence: TGCGCCAGCAGTTTGACTAGCGGGGGGGTTCATGAGCAGTTCTTC.

V and J are TRBV7-2 and TRBJ1-6, with 8 bases matching TRBD1. The V gene end was trimmed by 1 base and the J gene end by 0 bases; junction bases not matched to a gene: 5. The germline CDR1 and CDR2 sequences are SGHTA and FQGNSA. The CDR3 runs to 18 residues. The CDR3 DNA sequence: TGTGCCAGCAGCTTAGGACAGGGGTTCGGCTCCTATAATTCACCCCTCCACTTT. Protein: CASSLGQGFGSYNSPLHF.

This clone came up once. The chain has TRBV5-4 and TRBJ2-5; D unresolved. This CDR3 spans 14 amino acids. The germline CDR1 and CDR2 sequences are SGHNT and YYREEE (reference sequence). The ends were cut back, 2 bases at V and 5 bases at J, with 13 bases in the middle. In DNA, the CDR3 is TGTGCCAGCAGCTTCGACTCGGTTGGGGAGACCCAGTACTTC. Translation: CASSFDSVGETQYF. The complete variable domain, with remaining parts taken from reference TRBV5-4 and TRBJ2-5, reads ETGVTQSPTHLIKTRGQQVTLRCSSQSGHNTVSWYQQALGQGPQFIFQYYREEENGRGNFPPRFSGLQFPNYSSELNVNALELDDSALYLCASSFDSVGETQYFGPGTRLLVL.

This rearrangement joins TRBV5-1 to TRBJ2-1, with TRBD1 identical over 7 bases. From germline, CDR1 is SGHRS and CDR2 YFSETQ. V lost 0 bases and J lost 2; bases outside the gene matches: 5. The CDR3 is made up of 16 amino acids. The CDR3 bases are TGCGCCAGCAGCTTGGCGGGGACAGCTGCCTACAATGAGCAGTTCTTC. As protein: CASSLAGTAAYNEQFF.

The J gene is TRBJ2-7, the V gene TRBV3-1 (or the pseudogene TRBV3-2); tentatively, D is TRBD1 (6 bases). Germline V gene lookup returns CDR1 LGHDT and CDR2 YNNKEL (reference sequence). This CDR3 spans 15 amino acids. V shed 4 bases and J shed 2 bases, with 15 bases lying between them. As DNA, the CDR3 is TGTGCCAGCAGCCCGGGACACCGAAAAACCTACGAGCAGTACTTC. Its translation: CASSPGHRKTYEQYF.

The chain joins TRBV19 to TRBJ1-6; D gene unclear. The germline V gene has CDR1 LNHDA and CDR2 SQIVND (reference sequence). This CDR3 region has 15 residues. The ends were cut back, 4 bases at V and 9 bases at J, with 16 bases in the middle. CDR3 amino acids: CASSRPVPGSSPLHF. DNA for the CDR3: TGTGCCAGTAGTAGACCGGTGCCTGGGAGTTCACCCCTCCACTTT.

The count of this clone is one. The chain couples TRBV5-1 to TRBJ2-3, with a tentative D call TRBD1 (5 bases). This CDR3 comprises 16 residues. V shed 2 bases and J shed 3 bases, with 16 bases lying between them. Germline CDR1 is SGHRS and CDR2 is YFSETQ. DNA of the CDR3: TGCGCCAGCAGCTTTGGGCAGGGAAGGGGAACAGATACGCAGTATTTT. This encodes CASSFGQGRGTDTQYF. The full variable domain, in which reference TRBV5-1 and TRBJ2-3 provide the parts outside the CDR3, is KAGVTQTPRYLIKTRGQQVTLSCSPISGHRSVSWYQQTPGQGLQFLFEYFSETQRNKGNFPGRFSGRQFSNSRSEMNVSTLELGDSALYLCASSFGQGRGTDTQYFGPGTRLTVL.

The sample holds one count of this clone. The sample has other DNA sequences that encode this CDR3 too. V usage is TRBV5-1 and J usage is TRBJ1-4; 10 bases match TRBD1. In germline, CDR1 is SGHRS, CDR2 YFSETQ. CDR3 size: 15 residues. The ends lost 0 bases at V and 6 bases at J; junction bases unmatched: 2. The CDR3 reads CASSLAGTGDEKLFF. CDR3 DNA sequence: TGCGCCAGCAGCTTGGCCGGGACAGGGGATGAAAAACTGTTTTTT.

The chain is built from TRBV28 and TRBJ1-2; no clear D. Trimming took 6 bases from V and 8 from J, leaving 16 bases between them. Germline V gene data show CDR1 as MDHEN and CDR2 as SYDVKM. CDR3 size: 13 residues. The CDR3 is CASSLDPPRGYTF. For the CDR3, the DNA is TGTGCCAGCAGCCTTGACCCGCCCAGGGGCTACACCTTC.

Comment on this clone: The junction shows a germline mismatch at one end, possibly a read error. The V and J genes are TRBV6-2 or TRBV6-3 and TRBJ1-2, with D possibly matching TRBD1 (5 bases). CDR3 length: 11 residues. Germline V gives CDR1 MNHEY, CDR2 SVGEGT. CDR3 in DNA: TGTGCCAGCAGCGAGACGGGACTCAAATTCTTC. Encoded protein: CASSETGLKFF.

The V and J genes are TRBV6-1 and TRBJ2-7; possible D gene TRBD2, 5 bases. The germline V and J ends were trimmed by 0 bases and 5 bases, with 5 bases remaining between them. The germline gives CDR1 MNHNS, CDR2 SASEGT. This CDR3 comprises 12 residues. This CDR3 is CASSEAGDEQYF. The CDR3 region has the DNA TGTGCCAGCAGTGAAGCCGGGGACGAGCAGTACTTC.

The V gene is TRBV7-9, the J gene TRBJ2-5; 7 bases are a match to TRBD1. The CDR3 covers 12 residues. Unmatched junction bases numbered 3, after V lost 8 bases and J lost 3 bases. CDR1 is SEHNR and CDR2 is FQNEAQ in the germline V gene (reference sequence). CDR3 bases: TGTGCCAGCGGGGACAGTAAAGAGACCCAGTACTTC. It yields the protein CASGDSKETQYF.

The rearrangement joins TRBV5-4 to TRBJ1-1; D gene uncertain. This CDR3 has 13 amino acids. The germline CDR1 and CDR2 sequences are SGHNT and YYREEE (reference sequence). Deletions cut 1 base from V and 6 bases from J, with 10 bases between. The CDR3 spells CASSLNIIPEAFF. CDR3 coding DNA: TGTGCCAGCAGCTTGAACATTATACCTGAAGCTTTCTTT.

The rearrangement links TRBV5-1 to TRBJ2-2; TRBD1 matches 8 bases. The V segment lost 3 bases and the J segment 7 bases; nucleotides outside the gene matches: 11. The CDR3 consists of 16 residues. Germline V CDR1 and CDR2: SGHRS, YFSETQ. CDR3 residues: CASSSRTGTGSGELFF. In nucleotides, the CDR3 is TGCGCCAGCAGCTCTCGGACAGGGACGGGCAGCGGGGAGCTGTTTTTT.

The J gene is TRBJ1-1, the V gene TRBV5-1; TRBD1 matches 8 bases. The CDR3 is made up of 18 amino acids. V was clipped by 1 base and J by 7 bases; unmatched bases: 18. CDR1 and CDR2 from the germline V gene are SGHRS and YFSETQ. The CDR3 nucleotides read TGCGCCAGCAGCTTGAATACAGGGGGATCGGCGGGCGGGCTTGAAGCTTTCTTT. Amino acid sequence: CASSLNTGGSAGGLEAFF.